The rows below give T cell receptor beta chains drawn from one sample of a study of T-cell reconstitution after alpha-beta-depleted transplantation in children. TCRdb used MiXCR to reprocess the PCR reads, holding one entry per CDR3 protein. The profile shows approximately 420,000 distinct CDR3 sequences, approximately 10% of them singletons. The sample consisted of PBMCs from the stem cell graft donor, taken from the stem cell graft. The receptor source for this set is a human donor who donated a stem cell graft to a child with acute myeloid leukemia. CDR3s include the opening cysteine and the closing phenylalanine or tryptophan. A D gene is named only where the DNA matches it firmly. Expanded clones are given a class, and other clones once, few, many or no size at all.

clone_size: .
v_call: TRBV20-1
j_call: TRBJ2-5
d_call: TRBD2
cdr3_aa: CSARIQREPGGFGETQYF
cdr3_nt: TGCAGTGCTAGAATCCAGCGGGAGCCCGGGGGGTTCGGGGAGACCCAGTACTTC

clone_size: many
v_call: TRBV24-1
j_call: TRBJ2-2
d_call: TRBD1
cdr3_aa: CATSERTGAGELFF
cdr3_nt: TGTGCCACCAGTGAACGGACAGGTGCCGGGGAGCTGTTTTTT

clone_size: few
v_call: TRBV6-5
j_call: TRBJ2-3
d_call: .
cdr3_aa: CASSYWSTRSTDTQYF
cdr3_nt: TGTGCCAGCAGTTATTGGTCGACTCGATCCACAGATACGCAGTATTTT

clone_size: many
v_call: TRBV10-1
j_call: TRBJ2-2
d_call: TRBD2
cdr3_aa: CASSDWSGGTNTGELFF
cdr3_nt: TGCGCCAGCAGTGATTGGAGCGGGGGAACGAACACCGGGGAGCTGTTTTTT

clone_size: .
v_call: TRBV18
j_call: TRBJ2-6
d_call: TRBD2
cdr3_aa: CASSPTRGASGANVLTF
cdr3_nt: TGTGCCAGCTCACCAACGCGGGGGGCTTCTGGGGCCAACGTCCTGACTTTC

clone_size: .
v_call: TRBV20-1
j_call: TRBJ1-5
d_call: .
cdr3_aa: CSAGLSSNQPQHF
cdr3_nt: TGCAGTGCTGGTCTGAGTAGCAATCAGCCCCAGCATTTT

clone_size: few
v_call: TRBV12-3/TRBV12-4
j_call: TRBJ1-1
d_call: .
cdr3_aa: CASSPLRLGAFF
cdr3_nt: TGTGCCAGCAGCCCCCTCCGCCTAGGGGCTTTCTTT

clone_size: .
v_call: TRBV7-8
j_call: TRBJ2-1
d_call: TRBD1
cdr3_aa: CASSLIRIGTGWVEQFF
cdr3_nt: TGTGCCAGCAGCTTAATTCGTATCGGGACAGGGTGGGTTGAGCAGTTCTTC

clone_size: few
v_call: TRBV12-3/TRBV12-4
j_call: TRBJ2-7
d_call: .
cdr3_aa: CASTLLGAYEQYF
cdr3_nt: TGTGCCAGCACCCTGTTGGGGGCGTACGAGCAGTACTTC

clone_size: .
v_call: TRBV3-1
j_call: TRBJ2-3
d_call: .
cdr3_aa: CASSHGTITDTQYF
cdr3_nt: TGTGCCAGCAGCCATGGGACGATCACAGATACGCAGTATTTT

clone_size: few
v_call: TRBV11-2
j_call: TRBJ1-5
d_call: .
cdr3_aa: CASSLIPGQLGLNQPQHF
cdr3_nt: TGTGCCAGCAGCCTAATCCCGGGCCAGCTAGGATTGAATCAGCCCCAGCATTTT

clone_size: many
v_call: TRBV5-1
j_call: TRBJ2-5
d_call: .
cdr3_aa: CASSGETQYF
cdr3_nt: TGTGCCAGCAGTGGGGAGACCCAGTACTTC

clone_size: few
v_call: TRBV6-5
j_call: TRBJ2-5
d_call: .
cdr3_aa: CATSGKETQYF
cdr3_nt: TGTGCCACCAGTGGGAAAGAGACCCAGTACTTC

clone_size: few
v_call: TRBV6-2/TRBV6-3
j_call: TRBJ2-5
d_call: .
cdr3_aa: CASSYLKGETQYF
cdr3_nt: TGTGCCAGCAGTTACCTGAAAGGAGAGACCCAGTACTTC

clone_size: few
v_call: TRBV7-9
j_call: TRBJ1-6
d_call: TRBD1
cdr3_aa: CASSFTGGVDSPLHF
cdr3_nt: TGTGCCAGCAGTTTCACAGGGGGCGTTGATTCACCCCTCCACTTT

clone_size: .
v_call: TRBV11-3
j_call: TRBJ2-1
d_call: .
cdr3_aa: CASSLVWTLNYREQFF
cdr3_nt: TGTGCCAGCAGCTTAGTTTGGACTCTGAATTATCGTGAGCAGTTCTTC

clone_size: .
v_call: TRBV20-1
j_call: TRBJ1-1
d_call: TRBD1
cdr3_aa: CSARDTRTGDSTEAFF
cdr3_nt: TGCAGTGCTAGAGACACCAGAACAGGGGACTCCACTGAAGCTTTCTTT

clone_size: many
v_call: TRBV12-3/TRBV12-4
j_call: TRBJ2-6
d_call: .
cdr3_aa: CASRTGTGKANVLTF
cdr3_nt: TGTGCCAGCAGGACCGGGACCGGGAAAGCCAACGTCCTGACTTTC

clone_size: .
v_call: TRBV30
j_call: TRBJ2-1
d_call: .
cdr3_aa: CAWTAGEQGSNEQFF
cdr3_nt: TGTGCCTGGACGGCCGGGGAGCAGGGAAGCAATGAGCAGTTCTTC

clone_size: .
v_call: TRBV19
j_call: TRBJ2-1
d_call: TRBD2
cdr3_aa: CASARGLAGGDEQFF
cdr3_nt: TGTGCCAGTGCACGAGGACTAGCGGGAGGGGATGAGCAGTTCTTC

clone_size: .
v_call: TRBV5-1
j_call: TRBJ1-4
d_call: TRBD1
cdr3_aa: CASSFGTANEKLFF
cdr3_nt: TGCGCCAGCAGCTTCGGGACAGCTAATGAAAAACTGTTTTTT

clone_size: few
v_call: TRBV29-1
j_call: TRBJ2-5
d_call: TRBD1
cdr3_aa: CSVVGQGIETQYF
cdr3_nt: TGCAGCGTTGTGGGACAGGGGATCGAGACCCAGTACTTC

clone_size: .
v_call: TRBV29-1
j_call: TRBJ1-2
d_call: .
cdr3_aa: CSVEDALQGRYGYTF
cdr3_nt: TGCAGCGTTGAAGATGCCCTACAGGGCCGCTATGGCTACACCTTC

clone_size: many
v_call: TRBV5-1
j_call: TRBJ2-1
d_call: .
cdr3_aa: CASSLAGLATNEQFF
cdr3_nt: TGCGCCAGCAGCTTGGCAGGGCTCGCAACTAATGAGCAGTTCTTC